This is a list of T cell receptor beta chains from one sample in a study of blood T cell repertoires in COVID-19. Repertoires were generated with immunoSEQ multiplex PCR, while TCRdb's copy carries only in-frame clones and drops some. Seen here are 150,000 to 200,000 clones, more than 80% observed once, and the top ten hold about 11%. Sequenced input: peripheral blood. The source of these receptors is a human donor in a cohort sampled during active COVID-19. Both conserved end residues are part of each CDR3. The D gene is left open where the match is weak. For some rows the clone size is stated as once, few or many, or as a class when expanded; others skip it.

CDR3aa: CASSLHGRVGQETQYF
CDR3nt: TGTGCCAGCAGCCTCCATGGCAGGGTCGGCCAAGAGACCCAGTACTTC
v_gene: TRBV5-5
abundance: -
d_gene: -
j_gene: TRBJ2-5

CDR3aa: CASSGQASFGYTF
CDR3nt: TGCGCCAGCAGCGGACAGGCTTCCTTTGGCTACACCTTC
v_gene: TRBV4-1
abundance: -
d_gene: TRBD1
j_gene: TRBJ1-2

CDR3aa: CASSISGAGQPQHF
CDR3nt: TGCGCCAGCAGCATATCAGGGGCTGGGCAGCCCCAGCATTTT
v_gene: TRBV5-1
abundance: -
d_gene: -
j_gene: TRBJ1-5

CDR3aa: CASSGQGYGYTF
CDR3nt: TGTGCCAGCAGCGGCCAGGGCTATGGCTACACCTTC
v_gene: TRBV25-1
abundance: -
d_gene: -
j_gene: TRBJ1-2

CDR3aa: CASSFRDRGTEAFF
CDR3nt: TGTGCCAGCAGCTTCCGGGACAGGGGGACTGAAGCTTTCTTT
v_gene: TRBV7-8
abundance: -
d_gene: TRBD1
j_gene: TRBJ1-1

CDR3aa: CASQREGVLGTEAFF
CDR3nt: TGTGCCAGCCAACGTGAGGGAGTTTTGGGCACTGAAGCTTTCTTT
v_gene: TRBV6-5
abundance: -
d_gene: -
j_gene: TRBJ1-1

CDR3aa: CASSRGRASSYNEQFF
CDR3nt: TGTGCCAGCAGCCGGGGGCGGGCTAGCTCCTACAATGAGCAGTTCTTC
v_gene: TRBV14
abundance: -
d_gene: -
j_gene: TRBJ2-1

CDR3aa: CASSLVRGSTGELFF
CDR3nt: TGTGCCAGCAGCTTAGTTCGGGGGAGCACCGGGGAGCTGTTTTTT
v_gene: TRBV7-2
abundance: -
d_gene: -
j_gene: TRBJ2-2

CDR3aa: CASSLALAGNLETQYF
CDR3nt: TGCGCCAGCAGCTTGGCCCTGGCAGGAAATCTAGAGACCCAGTACTTC
v_gene: TRBV5-1
abundance: -
d_gene: -
j_gene: TRBJ2-5

CDR3aa: CASSILQGSGELFF
CDR3nt: TGTGCCAGTAGTATCCTACAGGGTTCCGGGGAGCTGTTTTTT
v_gene: TRBV19
abundance: -
d_gene: -
j_gene: TRBJ2-2

CDR3aa: CASSYTGRVNEKLFF
CDR3nt: TGTGCCAGCAGTTACACTGGGAGGGTTAATGAAAAACTGTTTTTT
v_gene: TRBV6-6
abundance: -
d_gene: -
j_gene: TRBJ1-4

CDR3aa: CASSLWTSQETQYF
CDR3nt: TGCGCCAGCAGTCTCTGGACTAGCCAAGAGACCCAGTACTTC
v_gene: TRBV4-3
abundance: few
d_gene: TRBD2
j_gene: TRBJ2-5

CDR3aa: CAWEQGREQYF
CDR3nt: TGTGCCTGGGAACAGGGACGCGAGCAGTACTTC
v_gene: TRBV30
abundance: -
d_gene: -
j_gene: TRBJ2-7

CDR3aa: CASSQKTGGANTGELFF
CDR3nt: TGTGCCAGCAGCCAAAAAACAGGGGGCGCGAACACCGGGGAGCTGTTTTTT
v_gene: TRBV3-1/TRBV3-2
abundance: few
d_gene: TRBD1
j_gene: TRBJ2-2

CDR3aa: CASSDRGQISPLHF
CDR3nt: TGTGCCAGCAGCGACAGGGGGCAGATTTCACCCCTCCACTTT
v_gene: TRBV27
abundance: -
d_gene: TRBD1
j_gene: TRBJ1-6

CDR3aa: CASSQAVPRTESAGANVLTF
CDR3nt: TGCGCCAGCAGCCAAGCGGTCCCACGGACAGAGAGTGCTGGGGCCAACGTCCTGACTTTC
v_gene: TRBV4-3
abundance: -
d_gene: -
j_gene: TRBJ2-6

CDR3aa: CASRTGGWNEQFF
CDR3nt: TGTGCCAGCAGGACAGGGGGGTGGAATGAGCAGTTCTTC
v_gene: TRBV7-9
abundance: -
d_gene: TRBD1
j_gene: TRBJ2-1

CDR3aa: CASSVEGTGVGGYTF
CDR3nt: TGTGCCAGCAGCGTAGAGGGGACAGGGGTTGGGGGCTACACCTTC
v_gene: TRBV9
abundance: -
d_gene: TRBD1
j_gene: TRBJ1-2

CDR3aa: CASSQQGSGRGYGYTF
CDR3nt: TGCGCCAGCAGCCAACAGGGGTCTGGAAGAGGCTATGGCTACACCTTC
v_gene: TRBV4-3
abundance: few
d_gene: -
j_gene: TRBJ1-2

CDR3aa: CASSQDRGFPEFF
CDR3nt: TGCGCCAGCAGCCAAGATCGCGGGTTTCCGGAGTTCTTC
v_gene: TRBV4-3
abundance: -
d_gene: -
j_gene: TRBJ2-1

CDR3aa: CASFGGANQPQHF
CDR3nt: TGTGCCAGCTTTGGGGGGGCCAATCAGCCCCAGCATTTT
v_gene: TRBV28
abundance: -
d_gene: -
j_gene: TRBJ1-5

CDR3aa: CASSHPSGNEQFF
CDR3nt: TGTGCCAGCAGCCATCCGAGCGGAAATGAGCAGTTCTTC
v_gene: TRBV16
abundance: few
d_gene: -
j_gene: TRBJ2-1

CDR3aa: CASSQGQANTEAFF
CDR3nt: TGTGCCAGCAGCCAAGGACAGGCGAACACTGAAGCTTTCTTT
v_gene: TRBV7-3
abundance: -
d_gene: TRBD1
j_gene: TRBJ1-1

CDR3aa: CATSDFASGGKETQYF
CDR3nt: TGTGCCACCAGTGATTTCGCTAGCGGGGGCAAAGAGACCCAGTACTTC
v_gene: TRBV24-1
abundance: -
d_gene: TRBD2
j_gene: TRBJ2-5

CDR3aa: CASSIANRLGDGYTF
CDR3nt: TGTGCCAGTAGTATAGCAAACCGCCTAGGGGATGGCTACACCTTC
v_gene: TRBV19
abundance: -
d_gene: -
j_gene: TRBJ1-2

CDR3aa: CASSYRGMNYGYTF
CDR3nt: TGTGCCAGCAGTTATCGGGGGATGAACTATGGCTACACCTTC
v_gene: TRBV6-5
abundance: once
d_gene: -
j_gene: TRBJ1-2

CDR3aa: CATGGARGYTF
CDR3nt: TGTGCAACCGGGGGGGCGAGAGGCTACACCTTC
v_gene: TRBV2
abundance: few
d_gene: -
j_gene: TRBJ1-2

CDR3aa: CASSTPSGGITDTQYF
CDR3nt: TGTGCCAGTAGTACCCCTAGCGGGGGGATCACAGATACGCAGTATTTT
v_gene: TRBV19
abundance: -
d_gene: TRBD2
j_gene: TRBJ2-3

CDR3aa: CASRPDSSETQYF
CDR3nt: TGTGCCAGCAGACCAGACTCCTCAGAGACCCAGTACTTC
v_gene: TRBV12-3/TRBV12-4
abundance: -
d_gene: -
j_gene: TRBJ2-5

CDR3aa: CASRGGTYTGELFF
CDR3nt: TGTGCCAGCAGGGGGGGAACGTACACCGGGGAGCTGTTTTTT
v_gene: TRBV27
abundance: -
d_gene: -
j_gene: TRBJ2-2

CDR3aa: CASSFYRENTEAFF
CDR3nt: TGTGCCAGCAGTTTCTACAGGGAGAACACTGAAGCTTTCTTT
v_gene: TRBV6-5
abundance: -
d_gene: -
j_gene: TRBJ1-1

CDR3aa: CASSVGVGGPYEQYF
CDR3nt: TGCGCCAGCAGTGTGGGGGTCGGGGGTCCCTACGAGCAGTACTTC
v_gene: TRBV10-1
abundance: few
d_gene: -
j_gene: TRBJ2-7

CDR3aa: CASSPGGSRLAGPEQFF
CDR3nt: TGCGCCAGCAGCCCGGGGGGCTCGAGACTAGCGGGACCTGAGCAGTTCTTC
v_gene: TRBV5-1
abundance: -
d_gene: TRBD2
j_gene: TRBJ2-1

CDR3aa: CASIGTSGFNEQFF
CDR3nt: TGTGCCAGCATTGGGACTAGCGGGTTTAATGAGCAGTTCTTC
v_gene: TRBV2
abundance: -
d_gene: TRBD2
j_gene: TRBJ2-1

CDR3aa: CASTRQGEWTDTRDLPYGYTF
CDR3nt: TGTGCCAGTACGAGACAGGGGGAGTGGACCGATACTCGAGATCTCCCCTATGGCTACACCTTC
v_gene: TRBV19
abundance: -
d_gene: TRBD1
j_gene: TRBJ1-2

CDR3aa: CASSLGQDYEQYF
CDR3nt: TGTGCCAGCAGTTTAGGGCAGGACTACGAGCAGTACTTC
v_gene: TRBV27
abundance: -
d_gene: -
j_gene: TRBJ2-7

CDR3aa: CASSDAGTGNSPLHF
CDR3nt: TGTGCCAGCAGCGACGCCGGGACAGGGAATTCACCCCTCCACTTT
v_gene: TRBV9
abundance: once
d_gene: TRBD1
j_gene: TRBJ1-6

CDR3aa: CASSPAVGTYNEQFF
CDR3nt: TGTGCCAGCAGTCCCGCCGTCGGTACCTACAATGAGCAGTTCTTC
v_gene: TRBV2
abundance: -
d_gene: -
j_gene: TRBJ2-1

CDR3aa: CASSFAQGLNQPQHF
CDR3nt: TGTGCCAGCAGCTTCGCTCAGGGCCTCAATCAGCCCCAGCATTTT
v_gene: TRBV7-9
abundance: few
d_gene: -
j_gene: TRBJ1-5

CDR3aa: CASSQGGTEETQYF
CDR3nt: TGTGCCAGCAGCCAGGGGGGTACCGAAGAGACCCAGTACTTC
v_gene: TRBV5-4
abundance: -
d_gene: -
j_gene: TRBJ2-5

CDR3aa: CASSQVDRVQPQHF
CDR3nt: TGCGCCAGCAGCCAAGTGGACAGGGTTCAGCCCCAGCATTTT
v_gene: TRBV4-1
abundance: -
d_gene: TRBD1
j_gene: TRBJ1-5

CDR3aa: CASSPQGQIPTDTQYF
CDR3nt: TGCGCCAGCAGCCCACAGGGACAGATTCCCACAGATACGCAGTATTTT
v_gene: TRBV5-1
abundance: -
d_gene: TRBD1
j_gene: TRBJ2-3

CDR3aa: CASSTWTSGDTQYF
CDR3nt: TGCGCCAGCAGCACCTGGACTAGCGGGGATACGCAGTATTTT
v_gene: TRBV4-3
abundance: -
d_gene: TRBD2
j_gene: TRBJ2-3

CDR3aa: CASTQSGGASYEQYF
CDR3nt: TGTGCCAGCACCCAGAGCGGGGGGGCCTCCTACGAGCAGTACTTC
v_gene: TRBV6-6
abundance: -
d_gene: TRBD2
j_gene: TRBJ2-7

CDR3aa: CASRLTGTSGSGELFF
CDR3nt: TGTGCCAGCAGACTCACCGGGACTAGCGGTTCCGGGGAGCTGTTTTTT
v_gene: TRBV5-4
abundance: -
d_gene: TRBD2
j_gene: TRBJ2-2

CDR3aa: CATWSSDSYEQYF
CDR3nt: TGTGCCACGTGGAGTAGCGACTCCTACGAGCAGTACTTC
v_gene: TRBV7-8
abundance: -
d_gene: -
j_gene: TRBJ2-7

CDR3aa: CASSPGGSGSYEQYF
CDR3nt: TGTGCCAGTAGCCCTGGTGGGAGCGGGAGTTACGAGCAGTACTTC
v_gene: TRBV19
abundance: -
d_gene: TRBD2
j_gene: TRBJ2-7

CDR3aa: CASSSNRLNQPQHF
CDR3nt: TGTGCCAGCAGTTCAAACAGGCTAAATCAGCCCCAGCATTTT
v_gene: TRBV28
abundance: -
d_gene: -
j_gene: TRBJ1-5

CDR3aa: CASSGGGGEQYF
CDR3nt: TGCGCCAGCAGTGGTGGGGGAGGCGAGCAGTACTTC
v_gene: TRBV10-2
abundance: -
d_gene: -
j_gene: TRBJ2-7

CDR3aa: CASSPGRNTEAFF
CDR3nt: TGTGCCAGCAGTCCAGGGCGAAACACTGAAGCTTTCTTT
v_gene: TRBV2
abundance: few
d_gene: -
j_gene: TRBJ1-1

CDR3aa: CASRRQAWETQYF
CDR3nt: TGTGCCAGCAGGAGACAGGCGTGGGAGACCCAGTACTTC
v_gene: TRBV27
abundance: -
d_gene: -
j_gene: TRBJ2-5

CDR3aa: CASSYGTGVSATNEKLFF
CDR3nt: TGTGCCAGCAGTTACGGGACAGGGGTTTCGGCAACTAATGAAAAACTGTTTTTT
v_gene: TRBV28
abundance: -
d_gene: TRBD1
j_gene: TRBJ1-4

CDR3aa: CASSIDPGTSLYEQYF
CDR3nt: TGTGCCAGTAGTATAGATCCAGGGACTAGCCTCTACGAGCAGTACTTC
v_gene: TRBV19
abundance: -
d_gene: TRBD2
j_gene: TRBJ2-7

CDR3aa: CASSQAQTRRELFF
CDR3nt: TGTGCCAGCAGCCAGGCGCAGACCCGGAGGGAACTGTTTTTT
v_gene: TRBV9
abundance: -
d_gene: -
j_gene: TRBJ1-4